The rows below give T cell receptor beta chains drawn from one sample of a study of blood T cells in healthy people across ages. One entry per CDR3 protein, called by TCRdb with MiXCR from the 5' RACE reads. Of approximately 1.5 million distinct CDR3 sequences detected, 30% to 35% appear once; the ten largest clones hold 11%. Specimen: blood. These receptors were collected from a woman in her twenties or thirties in good health. Each CDR3 is given with its conserved first and last residue. D genes are given only for firm matches. Clone sizes are given selectively: once, few, many, or a class where the clone is expanded.

d_gene	v_gene	j_gene	abundance	CDR3nt	CDR3aa
NA	TRBV29-1	TRBJ2-2	few	TGCAGCACATATCTAGGGGCCGGGGAGCTGTTTTTT	CSTYLGAGELFF
NA	TRBV27	TRBJ1-6	NA	TGTGCCAGCGCCCAAGGGGGGCCACCCCTCCACTTT	CASAQGGPPLHF
NA	TRBV29-1	TRBJ2-3	few	TGCAGCGGAGGGGTGCTCGGGGTAAATTCGCAGTATTTT	CSGGVLGVNSQYF
TRBD2	TRBV7-2	TRBJ2-1	NA	TGTGCCAGCCCCCACCTAGCGGGAGGGATATACAATGAGCAGTTCTTC	CASPHLAGGIYNEQFF
TRBD1	TRBV7-6	TRBJ2-5	once	TGTGCCAGCACCTGGGACAGGATTGAGACCCAGTACTTC	CASTWDRIETQYF
TRBD2	TRBV10-3	TRBJ2-1	NA	TGTGCCATCAGTGTGGGGACTAGCGAGAAGGACAATGAGCAGTTCTTC	CAISVGTSEKDNEQFF
NA	TRBV5-1	TRBJ2-1	NA	TGCGCCAGCAGCTTGGACAGGGTCATAGGGAATGAGCAGTTCTTC	CASSLDRVIGNEQFF
TRBD2	TRBV3-1	TRBJ2-1	many	TGTGCCAGCAGCCAAGCGGACCTAGCGGGAGCATACAATGAGCAGTTCTTC	CASSQADLAGAYNEQFF
TRBD1	TRBV9	TRBJ2-1	few	TGTGCCAGCAGCGTCGGACAGGGACGGGGCAATGAGCAGTTCTTC	CASSVGQGRGNEQFF
NA	TRBV29-1	TRBJ2-7	NA	TGCAGCGCCGCCCGACACGGGACAAGGTACTACGAGCAGTACTTC	CSAARHGTRYYEQYF
NA	TRBV20-1	TRBJ1-5	once	TGCAGTGCTAGAGGGACAGAGATTTATAGCAATCAGCCCCAGCATTTT	CSARGTEIYSNQPQHF
NA	TRBV20-1	TRBJ1-4	NA	TGCAGTGCTAACACCACTGGGGCCTATCGTAGTGAAAAACTGTTTTTT	CSANTTGAYRSEKLFF
NA	TRBV29-1	TRBJ2-1	NA	TGCAGCGTTCACCTAGACCGCTCCTACAATGAGCAGTTCTTC	CSVHLDRSYNEQFF
TRBD1	TRBV2	TRBJ2-3	few	TGTGCCAGCAGTGAAGCGCTTCACGGGACAGCTATCCATACGCAGTATTTT	CASSEALHGTAIHTQYF
NA	TRBV20-1	TRBJ2-1	many	TGCAGTGCTAGAGAGTTGAGGGGAAGCTCCTACAATGAGCAGTTCTTC	CSARELRGSSYNEQFF
NA	TRBV5-5	TRBJ1-2	many	TGTGCCAGCAGCTTGGATAACAGGAGTGGCTACACCTTC	CASSLDNRSGYTF
TRBD2	TRBV10-3	TRBJ2-7	few	TGTGCCATCAGTGACAGGACTAGCGGGGACTACGAGCAGTACTTC	CAISDRTSGDYEQYF
NA	TRBV15	TRBJ2-7	NA	TGTGCCACCAGCAGCCTCAGGGGCATTGGGTACGAGCAGTACTTC	CATSSLRGIGYEQYF
NA	TRBV9	TRBJ1-1	NA	TGTGCCAGCAGCGTAGGGGCATTCGGCACTGAAGCTTTCTTT	CASSVGAFGTEAFF
NA	TRBV7-4	TRBJ2-2	NA	TGTGCCAGGACTAGGCCCGGGGAGCTGTTTTTT	CARTRPGELFF
NA	TRBV7-2	TRBJ1-2	few	TGTGCCAGCACCAGGAATGAGGGCCCCTATGGCTACACCTTC	CASTRNEGPYGYTF
NA	TRBV12-3/TRBV12-4	TRBJ2-3	few	TGTGCCAGCAGGCCGGATAATGGGGTAGATACGCAGTATTTT	CASRPDNGVDTQYF
NA	TRBV20-1	TRBJ2-7	NA	TGCAGTGCGGAGGAGGGTCACGAGCAGTACTTC	CSAEEGHEQYF
NA	TRBV12-3/TRBV12-4	TRBJ2-5	NA	TGTGCCAGCAGCGACTTTGGGGGCCCAGTAAAGGGAGAGACCCAGTACTTC	CASSDFGGPVKGETQYF
TRBD1	TRBV12-3/TRBV12-4	TRBJ1-1	once	TGTGCCAGCAGTTCCACAGGGGTGGAAACTGAAGCTTTCTTT	CASSSTGVETEAFF
NA	TRBV21-1	TRBJ2-7	few	TGTGCCAGCAGCAAAGTGATGGTAAGCGGGAGGGCCCGCGAGCAGTACTTC	CASSKVMVSGRAREQYF
TRBD2	TRBV4-1	TRBJ2-5	once	TGCGCCAGCAGCGACCGGACTAGCGGGATCGAGACCCAGTACTTC	CASSDRTSGIETQYF
TRBD2	TRBV24-1	TRBJ2-7	few	TGTGCCACCAGTCGGGGCGGGAGCGGCCACGAGCAGTACTTC	CATSRGGSGHEQYF
TRBD2	TRBV4-1	TRBJ2-7	NA	TGCGCCAGCAGCCAGGGACTAGCGGGAGGTCCGGCCTACGAGCAGTACTTC	CASSQGLAGGPAYEQYF
NA	TRBV15	TRBJ2-3	few	TGTGCCACCAGCAGAGGAGATACGCAGTATTTT	CATSRGDTQYF
NA	TRBV5-1	TRBJ1-1	NA	TGCGCCAGCAGCCGTGGGGGCAGTATGAACACTGAAGCTTTCTTT	CASSRGGSMNTEAFF
TRBD2	TRBV20-1	TRBJ2-1	NA	TGCAGTGCTAGACGGGGGGGGGCCCTCAATGAGCAGTTCTTC	CSARRGGALNEQFF
TRBD1	TRBV20-1	TRBJ1-1	NA	TGCAGTGCTAGAGAGGCGGACAGGAACACTAAAGCTTTCTTT	CSAREADRNTKAFF
NA	TRBV20-1	TRBJ1-1	NA	TGCAGTGCTGCGGGACTCAAGAACACTGAAGCTTTCTTT	CSAAGLKNTEAFF
NA	TRBV3-1	TRBJ1-1	NA	TGTGCCAGCAGCCAAGGCGACAGCGGTAGGGCTGAAGCTTTCTTT	CASSQGDSGRAEAFF
NA	TRBV6-6	TRBJ2-7	few	TGTGCCAGCAGTTACTCGACCGGGGAGACCTACAAGCAGTACTTC	CASSYSTGETYKQYF
TRBD2	TRBV29-1	TRBJ2-1	NA	TGCAGCGTTGAAGAAGGTAGCGGGGGGTTCTACAATGAGCAGTTCTTC	CSVEEGSGGFYNEQFF
NA	TRBV9	TRBJ1-2	NA	TGTGCCAGCAGCGTAGCTGGTGCCGTGGAGGGCTACACCTTC	CASSVAGAVEGYTF
TRBD1	TRBV20-1	TRBJ1-1	few	TGCAGTGCTAGGGTGTTCGGGACAGCCACGAACACTGAAGCTTTCTTT	CSARVFGTATNTEAFF
TRBD1	TRBV3-1	TRBJ2-4	NA	TGTGCCAGCAGCCACGGGACAGGGACACAAAACATTCAGTACTTC	CASSHGTGTQNIQYF
NA	TRBV12-3/TRBV12-4	TRBJ1-2	NA	TGTGCCAGCAGTGAGGGACTACCCAAACTCACCTTC	CASSEGLPKLTF
NA	TRBV5-1	TRBJ2-1	NA	TGCGCCAGCAGCTCCGGGACGGCGAACAATGAGCAGTTCTTC	CASSSGTANNEQFF
TRBD1	TRBV20-1	TRBJ2-1	NA	TGCAGTGCGCCTACCCCCGGGACAGGGTGGGGCAATGAGCAGTTCTTC	CSAPTPGTGWGNEQFF
NA	TRBV27	TRBJ2-1	NA	TGTGCCAGCACTTTGGGCCAAACTCAAGGGAATGAGCAGTTCTTC	CASTLGQTQGNEQFF
TRBD1	TRBV4-2	TRBJ2-5	many	TGTGCCAGCAGCCAAGAGACAGGGGCAATCCAAGAGACCCAGTACTTC	CASSQETGAIQETQYF
TRBD2	TRBV20-1	TRBJ2-7	NA	TGCAGTGCTCGGCTAGCGGGGGGGAAGGTTGGGGATGAGCAGTACTTC	CSARLAGGKVGDEQYF
NA	TRBV20-1	TRBJ1-2	few	TGCAGTGCTAGAGATGTGACAGCCCCGGGGGGCTACACCTTC	CSARDVTAPGGYTF
NA	TRBV27	TRBJ1-2	NA	TGTGCCAGCAGTTTATCGACGGGCAGAGCTAACTATGGCTACACCTTC	CASSLSTGRANYGYTF
NA	TRBV5-5	TRBJ2-4	few	TGTGCCAGCAGCTTGGAGGGGGTAGCCAAAAACATTCAGTACTTC	CASSLEGVAKNIQYF
NA	TRBV20-1	TRBJ2-7	NA	TGCAGTGCCCCTTCCGCGGGCTCCTACGAGCAGTACTTC	CSAPSAGSYEQYF
TRBD2	TRBV10-3	TRBJ2-5	NA	TGTGCCATCAGTGAGTCGAGAGCGGGAGGCATCCAAGAGACCCAGTACTTC	CAISESRAGGIQETQYF
NA	TRBV9	TRBJ2-6	few	TGTGCCAGCAGCCGTCGGGACTCGGGGGCCAACGTCCTGACTTTC	CASSRRDSGANVLTF
TRBD2	TRBV12-3/TRBV12-4	TRBJ2-7	many	TGTGCCAGCAGCCCAACTAGCGGGAGGATTGGCGAGCAGTACTTC	CASSPTSGRIGEQYF
TRBD2	TRBV2	TRBJ2-3	many	TGTGCCAGCACCCGAATGGGGGGGACAGATACGCAGTATTTT	CASTRMGGTDTQYF
NA	TRBV7-8	TRBJ1-1	few	TGTGCCAGCAGCCGAAGGACAGCTAACACTGAAGCTTTCTTT	CASSRRTANTEAFF
TRBD2	TRBV2	TRBJ2-7	NA	TGTGCCAGCAGCTTAGAACTAGCGAACTACGAGCAGTACTTC	CASSLELANYEQYF